These 26 T cell receptor beta chains came from one sample sequenced in a study of cytomegalovirus exposure and HLA in healthy donors. PCR amplification relied on 60 Vbeta primers (plus 13 Jbeta primers). The table came from immunoSEQ multiplex PCR; TCRdb's copy has only in-frame clones and leaves some out. The sample carries roughly 190,000 clones, around 79% recorded once. Sequencing was carried out using PBMCs. All receptors derive from a woman aged 50 to 65 in good health and CMV-seronegative.

The chain employs TRBV19 and TRBJ1-2, with 9 bases fitting TRBD1. The CDR3 extends over 15 amino acids. J lost 5 bases, V lost 3 bases, and 7 bases had no gene match. The germline V gene encodes CDR1 LNHDA and CDR2 SQIVND (reference sequence). The CDR3 bases are TGTGCCAGTAGTATCCCGGGGACAGGGCCTTATGGCTACACCTTC. This sequence encodes CASSIPGTGPYGYTF.

The rearrangement links TRBV5-1 to TRBJ1-3; no clear D. V was trimmed by 1 base and J by 4 bases, leaving 9 bases between them. The length of the CDR3 is 14 residues. The germline V gene encodes CDR1 SGHRS and CDR2 YFSETQ. In DNA, the CDR3 is TGCGCCAGCAGCTTGACCGGGAACGGAAACACCATATATTTT. Translating gives CASSLTGNGNTIYF. Based on the CDR3 plus reference TRBV5-1 and TRBJ1-3, the full variable domain is KAGVTQTPRYLIKTRGQQVTLSCSPISGHRSVSWYQQTPGQGLQFLFEYFSETQRNKGNFPGRFSGRQFSNSRSEMNVSTLELGDSALYLCASSLTGNGNTIYFGEGSWLTVV.

The chain joins TRBV6-1 to TRBJ2-7, with D maybe TRBD2 (5 bases). Trimming took 6 bases from V and 5 from J, leaving 20 bases between them. This CDR3 contains 15 residues. Germline values: CDR1 MNHNS, CDR2 SASEGT. CDR3 region: CASSPTADGKHEQYF. The CDR3 DNA follows: TGTGCCAGCAGCCCGACCGCGGACGGGAAACACGAGCAGTACTTC.

The chain carries TRBV28 and TRBJ2-5, with D perhaps matching TRBD1 (6 bases). The CDR3 length is 14 residues. V was clipped by 6 bases and J by 2 bases, with 13 bases between them. Per germline, CDR1 MDHEN and CDR2 SYDVKM. The CDR3 region is CASRRTVFQETQYF. CDR3 nucleotides: TGTGCCAGCAGGAGGACAGTCTTTCAAGAGACCCAGTACTTC.

The CDR3 DNA follows: TGTGCCAGCAGTTTACCGGGACAGGGTCTCACTAATGAAAAACTGTTTTTT. This gives the protein CASSLPGQGLTNEKLFF. The chain joins TRBV28 to TRBJ1-4, with TRBD1 identical over 9 bases. CDR1 and CDR2 (germline): MDHEN, SYDVKM. The V segment lost 2 bases and the J segment 2 bases; nucleotides outside the gene matches: 6. The CDR3 totals 17 residues.

This chain joins TRBV9 and TRBJ1-3; TRBD1 aligns across 8 bases. Germline V gives CDR1 SGDLS, CDR2 YYNGEE. CDR3 length: 15 amino acids. V was pared by 4 bases and J by 0 bases, with 3 bases of the junction left unmatched. The CDR3 region has the DNA TGTGCCAGCAGCTCAACAGGGGGCTCTGGAAACACCATATATTTT. Translating it yields CASSSTGGSGNTIYF. The full variable domain, rest sourced from reference TRBV9 and TRBJ1-3, is DSGVTQTPKHLITATGQRVTLRCSPRSGDLSVYWYQQSLDQGLQFLIQYYNGEERAKGNILERFSAQQFPDLHSELNLSSLELGDSALYFCASSSTGGSGNTIYFGEGSWLTVV.

The rearrangement links TRBV2 to TRBJ2-3; the D gene is possibly TRBD1 (6 bases). The CDR3 covers 16 residues. Trimming removed 6 bases from V and 1 base from J, with 17 bases in between. Looked up from germline, CDR1 is SNHLY and CDR2 is FYNNEI. CDR3 sequence: CASRGGRRTGTDTQYF. The CDR3 DNA follows: TGTGCCAGCAGAGGGGGACGAAGGACCGGCACAGATACGCAGTATTTT.

This clone has only one observation. This chain uses TRBV5-1 with TRBJ2-1, with D tentatively TRBD2 (6 bases). The germline V gene has CDR1 SGHRS and CDR2 YFSETQ. The CDR3 totals 13 residues. Trimming cost V 0 bases and J 9 bases, with 10 bases left between them. DNA for the CDR3: TGCGCCAGCAGCTTGGAACTAGCATTTGAGCAGTTCTTC. Translation gives CASSLELAFEQFF.

V is TRBV27 and J is TRBJ1-5, with D perhaps matching TRBD1 (6 bases). This CDR3 region has 17 residues. The germline gives CDR1 MNHEY, CDR2 SMNVEV (reference sequence). Trimming took off 5 bases at V and 7 bases at J, with 24 bases between the two ends. In DNA, the CDR3 is TGTGCCAGCAGTCCAGATCTGGGGGCAGGGGTTAGCCAGCCCCAGCATTTT. Its translation: CASSPDLGAGVSQPQHF.

This chain joins TRBV6-5 and TRBJ1-4, with D possibly being TRBD1 (5 bases). The CDR3 has 15 residues. Germline-derived CDR1 and CDR2 are MNHEY and SVGAGI. Trimming stripped 4 bases from V and 4 bases from J, with 13 bases between. The CDR3 nucleotides are TGTGCCAGCAGTTTTCGCTCAGGGATTAATGAAAAACTGTTTTTT. Its protein is CASSFRSGINEKLFF.

This clone was counted a few times. The chain carries TRBV7-2 and TRBJ2-1; D is undetermined. Germline V CDR1 and CDR2: SGHTA, FQGNSA. Deletions cut 5 bases from V and 8 bases from J, with 10 bases between. CDR3 length equals 12 residues. The CDR3 loop is CASSPPTDEQFF. The CDR3 coding sequence is TGTGCCAGCAGCCCCCCTACGGATGAGCAGTTCTTC.

The rearrangement joins TRBV10-3 to TRBJ1-5, with 8 bases aligning to TRBD1. The V and J ends lost 11 bases and 4 bases, in that order; junction bases with no gene match: 7. Germline CDR1 is ENHRY and CDR2 is SYGVKD. The CDR3 runs to 13 residues. The CDR3 bases are TGTGCCGCTGGACAGGGTGCAAATCAGCCCCAGCATTTT. Protein product: CAAGQGANQPQHF.

The chain combines TRBV5-5 with TRBJ2-7, with D perhaps matching TRBD1 (6 bases). The germline V and J ends were trimmed by 4 bases and 6 bases, with 11 bases remaining between them. Germline lookup yields CDR1 SGHKS and CDR2 YYEKEE (reference sequence). The CDR3 extends over 12 amino acids. CDR3 protein: CASSIDRSEQYF. The CDR3 nucleotides are TGTGCCAGCAGCATCGACAGGAGCGAGCAGTACTTC.

For the CDR3, the DNA is TGCGCCAGCAGCTTGGCCGGAGTGTTCAGTGTAGGCTACACCTTC. It specifies CASSLAGVFSVGYTF. The chain uses TRBV5-1 and TRBJ1-2; D is unresolved. CDR1 and CDR2 from the germline V gene are SGHRS and YFSETQ. With 0 bases removed from V and 8 bases from J, the gap between germline ends came to 17 bases. The CDR3 is made up of 15 amino acids. The full variable domain, rest sourced from reference TRBV5-1 and TRBJ1-2, is KAGVTQTPRYLIKTRGQQVTLSCSPISGHRSVSWYQQTPGQGLQFLFEYFSETQRNKGNFPGRFSGRQFSNSRSEMNVSTLELGDSALYLCASSLAGVFSVGYTFGSGTRLTVV.

Here the CDR3 reads CASSPQGQSFTEAFF. The CDR3 DNA follows: TGTGCCAGCAGCCCACAGGGACAGTCTTTCACTGAAGCTTTCTTT. The V gene is TRBV9, the J gene TRBJ1-1, with 7 bases that match TRBD1. J lost 4 bases, V lost 4 bases, and 10 bases had no gene match. The CDR3 has 15 residues. From germline, CDR1 is SGDLS and CDR2 YYNGEE. The full variable domain, with the rest looked up from reference TRBV9 and TRBJ1-1, is DSGVTQTPKHLITATGQRVTLRCSPRSGDLSVYWYQQSLDQGLQFLIQYYNGEERAKGNILERFSAQQFPDLHSELNLSSLELGDSALYFCASSPQGQSFTEAFFGQGTRLTVV.

This chain uses TRBV19 with TRBJ1-1; D is possibly TRBD1 (6 bases). The CDR3 has 13 amino acids. Germline lookup yields CDR1 LNHDA and CDR2 SQIVND (reference sequence). With 3 bases removed from V and 8 bases from J, the gap between germline ends came to 13 bases. The CDR3 DNA sequence: TGTGCCAGTAGTATCCTCTGGGGGGGCGAAGCTTTCTTT. Its translation: CASSILWGGEAFF.

The chain is built from TRBV19 and TRBJ2-1; the match to TRBD2 covers 8 bases. The junction had 4 bases not matched to a gene; V was cut back by 4 bases and J by 2 bases. Germline V gene lookup returns CDR1 LNHDA and CDR2 SQIVND (reference sequence). The CDR3 is made up of 15 amino acids. The CDR3 loop is CASSKTLAAYNEQFF. The CDR3 DNA reads TGTGCCAGTAGTAAAACACTAGCGGCCTACAATGAGCAGTTCTTC. Full variable domain (remainder filled in from reference TRBV19 and TRBJ2-1): DGGITQSPKYLFRKEGQNVTLSCEQNLNHDAMYWYRQDPGQGLRLIYYSQIVNDFQKGDIAEGYSVSREKKESFPLTVTSAQKNPTAFYLCASSKTLAAYNEQFFGPGTRLTVL.

Remarks on this clone: The same CDR3 can be traced to other DNA sequences in this sample. This CDR3 is CASSLDSYGYTF. The CDR3 DNA reads TGTGCCAGCAGTCTAGACAGCTATGGCTACACCTTC. The gene calls are TRBV6-5 and TRBJ1-2; the D gene is possibly TRBD1 (5 bases). V lost 5 bases and J 4 bases, leaving 8 bases between the germline ends. CDR1 is MNHEY, CDR2 SVGAGI, per germline. The CDR3 is 12 amino acids.

V is TRBV6-7 and J is TRBJ1-1; D not resolved. TRBV6-7 is reported as an ORF; its role is uncertain. V lost 2 bases and J lost 0, with 13 bases in between. The length of the CDR3 is 16 residues. The DNA for the CDR3 is TGTGCCAGCAGTTACCGGCCGGAAGAGGTGAACACTGAAGCTTTCTTT. This encodes CASSYRPEEVNTEAFF.

This clone was detected a few times. The chain recombines TRBV2 with TRBJ2-7; 9 bases are shared with TRBD1. CDR1 SNHLY and CDR2 FYNNEI come from the germline V gene. This CDR3 has 14 residues. The J segment lost 9 bases and the V segment lost 3 bases, leaving 9 bases of the junction unmatched. CDR3 in DNA: TGTGCCAGCAGTGACAGGGACAGGGTCTCACGGCAGTACTTC. Protein product: CASSDRDRVSRQYF.

CDR3: CASRPRGRINYGYTF. The CDR3 DNA is TGTGCCAGCAGACCCCGAGGAAGGATTAACTATGGCTACACCTTC. The chain recombines TRBV27 with TRBJ1-2, with D unclear. V lost 6 bases and J lost 1, with 15 bases in between. CDR3 length: 15 amino acids. From germline, CDR1 is MNHEY and CDR2 SMNVEV (reference sequence).

This chain links TRBV7-2 with TRBJ2-1; D remains ambiguous. V dropped 2 bases and J dropped 0 bases, with 8 bases sitting between them. The CDR3 is 15 residues long. Germline assignment: CDR1 SGHTA and CDR2 FQGNSA. CDR3 DNA sequence: TGTGCCAGCAGCTTACAGACTGGCTCCTACAATGAGCAGTTCTTC. The encoded protein is CASSLQTGSYNEQFF.

This sequence joins TRBV7-2 and TRBJ1-5; a possible D gene is TRBD1 (5 bases). Between the trimmed V and J ends, which lost 1 base and 5 bases, there was a span of 15 bases. The CDR3 contains 16 residues. Germline V gene data show CDR1 as SGHTA and CDR2 as FQGNSA. The CDR3 region has the DNA TGTGCCAGCAGCTTAGAAGGGGCGGTCTACTATCAGCCCCAGCATTTT. As protein: CASSLEGAVYYQPQHF.

The rearrangement links TRBV5-1 to TRBJ1-2, with a possible D match to TRBD1 (5 bases). Trimming took off 4 bases at V and 5 bases at J, with 9 bases between the two ends. The CDR3 is 12 amino acids. Germline V gene sequence: CDR1 SGHRS, CDR2 YFSETQ. This chain's CDR3 is CASSEDTYGYTF. The CDR3 coding sequence is TGCGCCAGCAGCGAGGACACTTATGGCTACACCTTC. Filled out from reference TRBV5-1 and TRBJ1-2, the complete variable domain reads KAGVTQTPRYLIKTRGQQVTLSCSPISGHRSVSWYQQTPGQGLQFLFEYFSETQRNKGNFPGRFSGRQFSNSRSEMNVSTLELGDSALYLCASSEDTYGYTFGSGTRLTVV.

The chain combines TRBV4-1 with TRBJ2-5, with 7 positions matching TRBD2. The CDR3 runs to 13 residues. CDR1 is MGHRA and CDR2 is YSYEKL in the germline V gene. After removal of 8 bases from V and 1 base from J, the junction contained 4 bases not matched to a gene. The CDR3 reads CASGRGSQETQYF. Written as DNA, the CDR3 is TGCGCCAGCGGGCGGGGGTCCCAAGAGACCCAGTACTTC.

The V and J genes are TRBV5-1 and TRBJ2-1, with 11 positions matching TRBD2. Per the germline V gene, CDR1 is SGHRS and CDR2 is YFSETQ. The CDR3 contains 19 residues. V was pared by 4 bases and J by 0 bases, with 12 bases of the junction left unmatched. The CDR3 loop is CASSGGLAASPNSYNEQFF. For the CDR3, the DNA is TGCGCCAGCAGCGGGGGACTAGCGGCCAGTCCTAACTCCTACAATGAGCAGTTCTTC.